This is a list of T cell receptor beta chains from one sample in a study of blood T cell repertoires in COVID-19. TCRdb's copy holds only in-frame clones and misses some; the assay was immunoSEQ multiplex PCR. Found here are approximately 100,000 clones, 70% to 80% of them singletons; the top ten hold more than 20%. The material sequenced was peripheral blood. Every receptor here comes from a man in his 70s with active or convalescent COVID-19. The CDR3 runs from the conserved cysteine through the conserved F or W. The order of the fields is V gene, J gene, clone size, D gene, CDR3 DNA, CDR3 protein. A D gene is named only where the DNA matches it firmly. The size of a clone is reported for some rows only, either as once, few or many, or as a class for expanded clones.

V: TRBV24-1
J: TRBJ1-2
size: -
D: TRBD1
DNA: TGTGCCACCAGTGAACCCCCCGGGACAGGGACCTATGGCTACACCTTC
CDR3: CATSEPPGTGTYGYTF

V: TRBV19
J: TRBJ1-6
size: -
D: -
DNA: TGTGCCAGTAGTATACGGCAGGGCTATAATTCACCCCTCCACTTT
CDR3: CASSIRQGYNSPLHF

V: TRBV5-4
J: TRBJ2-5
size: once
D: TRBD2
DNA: TGTGCCAGCAGCTTGGGAAGCGGGGATCAAGAGACCCAGTACTTC
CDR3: CASSLGSGDQETQYF

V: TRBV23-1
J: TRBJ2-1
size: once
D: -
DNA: TGCGCCAGCAGTCAGGAGAACGCCATTGAGGGCAATGAGCAGTTCTTC
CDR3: CASSQENAIEGNEQFF

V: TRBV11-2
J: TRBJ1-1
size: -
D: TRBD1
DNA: TGTGCCAGCAGCCAGGGACAGACGACTGAAGCTTTCTTT
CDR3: CASSQGQTTEAFF

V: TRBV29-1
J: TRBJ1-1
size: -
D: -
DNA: TGCAGCGTTGTACAGTACGCGGGAATGAACACTGAAGCTTTCTTT
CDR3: CSVVQYAGMNTEAFF

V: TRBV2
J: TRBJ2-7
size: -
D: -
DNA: TGTGCCAGCAAGAGTACCGCCCCTGGCTCCTACGAGCAGTACTTC
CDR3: CASKSTAPGSYEQYF

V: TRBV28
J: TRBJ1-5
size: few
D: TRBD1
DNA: TGTGCCAGCCGGGACAGCACAGACAGCAATCAGCCCCAGCATTTT
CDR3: CASRDSTDSNQPQHF

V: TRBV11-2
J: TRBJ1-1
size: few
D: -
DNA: TGTGCCAGCAGCTTAGATCACGACGGGACAGAAGCTTTCTTT
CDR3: CASSLDHDGTEAFF

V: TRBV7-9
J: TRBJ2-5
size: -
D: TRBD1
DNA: TGTGCCAGCAGCCCTCGTGAGGGGGCGGTTATAGAGACCCAGTACTTC
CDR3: CASSPREGAVIETQYF

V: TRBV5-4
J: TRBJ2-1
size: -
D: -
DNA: TGTGCCAGCAGCTTGTTCTCGGGACTGCCCTACAATGAGCAGTTCTTC
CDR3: CASSLFSGLPYNEQFF

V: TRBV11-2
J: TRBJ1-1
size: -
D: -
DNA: TGTGCCAGCAGCCAACGCCTGAGCACTGAAGCTTTCTTT
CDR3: CASSQRLSTEAFF

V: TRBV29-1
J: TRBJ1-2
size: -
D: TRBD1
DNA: TGCAGCGCCCCTACCACAGGGGTTTCTAACTATGGCTACACCTTC
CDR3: CSAPTTGVSNYGYTF

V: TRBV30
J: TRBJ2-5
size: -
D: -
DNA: TGTGCCTGGAAGAGCCCCGGGAAGACCCAGTACTTC
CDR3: CAWKSPGKTQYF

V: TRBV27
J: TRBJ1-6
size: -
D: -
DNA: TGTGCCAGCACCTCGAGGTATTCACCCCTCCACTTT
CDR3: CASTSRYSPLHF

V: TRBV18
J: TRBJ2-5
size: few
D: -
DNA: TGTGCCAGCTCACGTTCCTTGGGGGGAGAAGAAGGAGAGACCCAGTACTTC
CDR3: CASSRSLGGEEGETQYF

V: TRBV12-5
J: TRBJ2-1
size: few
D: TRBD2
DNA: TGTGCTAGTGGTTTTGGTAGCGGGAGGGGCAATGAGCAGTTCTTC
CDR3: CASGFGSGRGNEQFF

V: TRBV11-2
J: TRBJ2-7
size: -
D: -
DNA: TGTGCCAGCAGCTTAGATCTGGACTCCGGCTCCTACGAGCAGTACTTC
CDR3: CASSLDLDSGSYEQYF